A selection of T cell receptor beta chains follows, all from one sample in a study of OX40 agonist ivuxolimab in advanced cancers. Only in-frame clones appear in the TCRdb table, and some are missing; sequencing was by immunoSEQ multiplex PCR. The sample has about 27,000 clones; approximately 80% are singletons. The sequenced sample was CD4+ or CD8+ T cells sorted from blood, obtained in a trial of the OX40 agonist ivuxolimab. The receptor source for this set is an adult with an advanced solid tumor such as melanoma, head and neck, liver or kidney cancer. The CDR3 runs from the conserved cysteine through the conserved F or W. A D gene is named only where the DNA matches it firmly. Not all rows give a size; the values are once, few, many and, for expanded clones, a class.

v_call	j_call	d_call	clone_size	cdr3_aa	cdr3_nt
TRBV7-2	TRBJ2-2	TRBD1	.	CASRGQGGDTGELFF	TGTGCCAGCAGGGGACAGGGAGGCGACACCGGGGAGCTGTTTTTT
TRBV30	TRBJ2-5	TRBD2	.	CAWRGTSVGTQYF	TGTGCCTGGAGGGGGACTAGCGTCGGGACCCAGTACTTC
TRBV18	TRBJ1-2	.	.	CASSPVTRRDTNYGYTF	TGTGCCAGCTCACCAGTAACTCGGCGAGACACTAACTATGGCTACACCTTC
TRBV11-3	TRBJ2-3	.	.	CASSSTASPQYF	TGTGCCAGCAGCTCCACTGCATCCCCGCAGTATTTT
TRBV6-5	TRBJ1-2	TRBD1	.	CASRSPGQSNYGYTF	TGTGCCAGCAGATCACCGGGACAGAGTAACTATGGCTACACCTTC
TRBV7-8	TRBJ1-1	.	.	CASSLAGGSTEAFF	TGTGCCAGCAGCTTAGCAGGGGGGAGCACTGAAGCTTTCTTT
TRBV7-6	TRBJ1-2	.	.	CASSLEGQPRSGYTF	TGTGCCAGCAGCTTAGAAGGACAGCCTCGGAGTGGCTACACCTTC
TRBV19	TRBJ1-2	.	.	CASSFGGRGYTF	TGTGCCAGTAGCTTCGGGGGGCGTGGCTACACCTTC
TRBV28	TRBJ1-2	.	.	CASSFQGLGYTF	TGTGCCAGCAGTTTTCAGGGTTTAGGCTACACCTTC
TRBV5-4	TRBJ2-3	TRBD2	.	CASSLERGGLTDTQYF	TGTGCCAGCAGCTTGGAGCGGGGGGGCTTGACAGATACGCAGTATTTT
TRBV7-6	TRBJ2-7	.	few	CASSRTFSSPEQYF	TGTGCCAGCAGCCGGACCTTTTCTTCCCCCGAGCAGTACTTC
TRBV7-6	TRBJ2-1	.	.	CASSLALGLYNEQFF	TGTGCCAGCAGCTTAGCGTTGGGACTGTACAATGAGCAGTTCTTC
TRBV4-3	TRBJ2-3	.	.	CASSQDRRGRPTDTQYF	TGCGCCAGCAGCCAAGATCGACGGGGCCGCCCTACAGATACGCAGTATTTT
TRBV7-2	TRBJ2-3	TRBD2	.	CASSPQTSGGARDTQYF	TGTGCCAGCAGCCCCCAGACTAGCGGGGGGGCCAGAGATACGCAGTATTTT
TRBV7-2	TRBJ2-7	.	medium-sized	CASSRKAFSYEQYF	TGTGCCAGCAGCCGAAAGGCCTTCTCCTACGAGCAGTACTTC
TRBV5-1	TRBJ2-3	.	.	CASSRRPGDSTDTQYF	TGCGCCAGCAGCCGCCGGCCAGGAGATAGCACAGATACGCAGTATTTT
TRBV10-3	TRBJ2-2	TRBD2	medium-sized	CALGLAENTGELFF	TGTGCCCTAGGACTAGCGGAGAACACCGGGGAGCTGTTTTTT
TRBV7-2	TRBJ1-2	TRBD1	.	CASSLGQGTNYGYTF	TGTGCCAGCAGCTTAGGACAGGGAACTAACTATGGCTACACCTTC
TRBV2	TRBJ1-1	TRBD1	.	CASSPDRVGNTEAFF	TGTGCCAGCAGTCCCGACAGGGTGGGGAACACTGAAGCTTTCTTT
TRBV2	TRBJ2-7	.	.	CASRPRLLMKYEQYF	TGTGCCAGCAGGCCCCGACTCCTAATGAAATACGAGCAGTACTTC
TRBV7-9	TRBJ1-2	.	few	CASSSLDRSGLSYGYTF	TGTGCCAGCAGCAGCTTAGATCGGTCGGGCCTTAGCTATGGCTACACCTTC
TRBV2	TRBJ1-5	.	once	CASSGSGTNQPQHF	TGTGCCAGCAGTGGCTCAGGGACCAATCAGCCCCAGCATTTT
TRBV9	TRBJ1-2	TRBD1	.	CASKGAFYGYTF	TGTGCCAGCAAGGGGGCATTCTATGGCTACACCTTC
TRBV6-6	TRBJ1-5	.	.	CASSPPTINQPQHF	TGTGCCAGCAGCCCCCCGACTATCAATCAGCCCCAGCATTTT
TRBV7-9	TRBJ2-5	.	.	CASSLVSGFRETQYF	TGTGCCAGCAGCTTAGTCTCGGGGTTCCGGGAGACCCAGTACTTC
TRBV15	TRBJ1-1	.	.	CATSRVGGPVTEAFF	TGTGCCACCAGCAGAGTGGGGGGGCCTGTGACTGAAGCTTTCTTT
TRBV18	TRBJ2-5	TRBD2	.	CASSPSQAGTRGETQYF	TGTGCCAGCTCACCGTCCCAAGCCGGGACTAGAGGGGAGACCCAGTACTTC
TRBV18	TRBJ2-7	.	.	CASSPGVLFLTSSYEQYF	TGTGCCAGCTCACCGGGGGTCCTCTTTCTGACTTCCTCCTACGAGCAGTACTTC